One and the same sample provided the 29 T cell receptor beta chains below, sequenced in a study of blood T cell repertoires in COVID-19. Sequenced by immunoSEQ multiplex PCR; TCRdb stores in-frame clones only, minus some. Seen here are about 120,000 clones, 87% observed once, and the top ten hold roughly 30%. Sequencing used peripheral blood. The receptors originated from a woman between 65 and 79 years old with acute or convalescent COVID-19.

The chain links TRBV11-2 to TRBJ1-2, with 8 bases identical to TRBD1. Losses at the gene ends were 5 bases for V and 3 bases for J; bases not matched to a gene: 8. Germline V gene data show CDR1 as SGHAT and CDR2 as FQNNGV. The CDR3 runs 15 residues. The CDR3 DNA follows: TGTGCCAGCAGCCAAGGTCCAGGGGGCTACTATGGCTACACCTTC. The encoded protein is CASSQGPGGYYGYTF.

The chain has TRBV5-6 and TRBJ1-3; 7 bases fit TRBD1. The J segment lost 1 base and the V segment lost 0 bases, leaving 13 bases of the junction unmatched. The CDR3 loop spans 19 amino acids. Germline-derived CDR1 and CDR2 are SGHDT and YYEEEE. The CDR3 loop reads CASSLVIGTAGISGNTIYF. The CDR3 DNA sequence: TGTGCCAGCAGCTTGGTAATTGGGACAGCCGGCATATCTGGAAACACCATATATTTT.

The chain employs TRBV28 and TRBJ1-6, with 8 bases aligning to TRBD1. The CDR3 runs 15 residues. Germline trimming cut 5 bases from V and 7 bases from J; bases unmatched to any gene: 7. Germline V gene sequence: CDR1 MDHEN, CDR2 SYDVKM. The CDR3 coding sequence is TGTGCCAGCAGTATGGGGGACAGGCGAAATTCACCCCTCCACTTT. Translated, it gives CASSMGDRRNSPLHF. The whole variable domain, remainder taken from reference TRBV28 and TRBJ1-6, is DVKVTQSSRYLVKRTGEKVFLECVQDMDHENMFWYRQDPGLGLRLIYFSYDVKMKEKGDIPEGYSVSREKKERFSLILESASTNQTSMYLCASSMGDRRNSPLHFGNGTRLTVT.

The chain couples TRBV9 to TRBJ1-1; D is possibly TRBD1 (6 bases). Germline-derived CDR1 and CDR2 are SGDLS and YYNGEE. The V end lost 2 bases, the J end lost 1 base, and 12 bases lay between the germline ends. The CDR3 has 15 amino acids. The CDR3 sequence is CASSVGGQTNTEAFF. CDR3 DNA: TGTGCCAGCAGCGTTGGGGGACAAACGAACACTGAAGCTTTCTTT. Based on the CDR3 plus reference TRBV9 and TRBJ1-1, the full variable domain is DSGVTQTPKHLITATGQRVTLRCSPRSGDLSVYWYQQSLDQGLQFLIQYYNGEERAKGNILERFSAQQFPDLHSELNLSSLELGDSALYFCASSVGGQTNTEAFFGQGTRLTVV.

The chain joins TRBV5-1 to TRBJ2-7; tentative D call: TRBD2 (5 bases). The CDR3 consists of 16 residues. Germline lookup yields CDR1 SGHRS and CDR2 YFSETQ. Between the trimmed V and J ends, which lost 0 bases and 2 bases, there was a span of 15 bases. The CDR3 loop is CASSLVSGLSTYEQYF. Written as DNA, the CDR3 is TGCGCCAGCAGCTTGGTCTCGGGATTATCCACCTACGAGCAGTACTTC.

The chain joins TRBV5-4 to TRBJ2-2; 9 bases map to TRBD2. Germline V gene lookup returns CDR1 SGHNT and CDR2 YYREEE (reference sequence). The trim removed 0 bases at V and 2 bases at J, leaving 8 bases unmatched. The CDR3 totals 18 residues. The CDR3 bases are TGTGCCAGCAGCTTGGGCGGTGGCGGGGGGGCCAACACCGGGGAGCTGTTTTTT. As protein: CASSLGGGGGANTGELFF.

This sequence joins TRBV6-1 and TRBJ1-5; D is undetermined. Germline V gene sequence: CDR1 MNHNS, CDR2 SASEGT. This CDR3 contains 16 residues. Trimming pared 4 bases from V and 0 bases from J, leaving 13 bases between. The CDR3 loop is CASSGAPLYSNQPQHF. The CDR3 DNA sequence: TGTGCCAGCAGTGGGGCACCTCTTTATAGCAATCAGCCCCAGCATTTT.

The CDR3 loop is CASAGTGGVRGNQPQHF. DNA for the CDR3: TGTGCCAGCGCCGGGACAGGGGGCGTTAGGGGCAATCAGCCCCAGCATTTT. This sequence joins TRBV19 and TRBJ1-5; 12 bases are shared with TRBD1. Germline V gives CDR1 LNHDA, CDR2 SQIVND (reference sequence). The J segment lost 2 bases and the V segment lost 9 bases, leaving 11 bases of the junction unmatched. This CDR3 is 17 amino acids long. Supplemented by reference TRBV19 and TRBJ1-5, the full variable domain reads DGGITQSPKYLFRKEGQNVTLSCEQNLNHDAMYWYRQDPGQGLRLIYYSQIVNDFQKGDIAEGYSVSREKKESFPLTVTSAQKNPTAFYLCASAGTGGVRGNQPQHFGDGTRLSIL.

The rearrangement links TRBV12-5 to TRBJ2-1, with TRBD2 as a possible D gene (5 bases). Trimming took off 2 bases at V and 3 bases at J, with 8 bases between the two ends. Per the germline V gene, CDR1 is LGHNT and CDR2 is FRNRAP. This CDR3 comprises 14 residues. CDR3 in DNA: TGTGCTAGTGGTTTGCGGACTCTCTACAATGAGCAGTTCTTC. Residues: CASGLRTLYNEQFF.

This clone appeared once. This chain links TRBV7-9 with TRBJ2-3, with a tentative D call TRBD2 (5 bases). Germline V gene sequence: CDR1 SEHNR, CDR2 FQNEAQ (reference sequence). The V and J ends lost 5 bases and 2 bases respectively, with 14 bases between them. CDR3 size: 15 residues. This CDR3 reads CASSPLADSTDTQYF. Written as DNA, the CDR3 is TGTGCCAGCAGCCCTTTGGCGGACTCCACAGATACGCAGTATTTT.

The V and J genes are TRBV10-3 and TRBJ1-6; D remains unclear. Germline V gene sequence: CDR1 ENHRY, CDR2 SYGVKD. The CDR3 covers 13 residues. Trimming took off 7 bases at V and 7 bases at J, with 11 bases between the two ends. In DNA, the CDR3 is TGTGCCATCAATCAGGATGGAAATTCACCCCTCCACTTT. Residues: CAINQDGNSPLHF.

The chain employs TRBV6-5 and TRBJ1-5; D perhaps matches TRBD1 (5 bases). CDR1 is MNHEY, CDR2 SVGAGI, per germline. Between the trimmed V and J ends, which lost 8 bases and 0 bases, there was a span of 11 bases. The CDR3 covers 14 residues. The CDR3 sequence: CASGAEYSNQPQHF. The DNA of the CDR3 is TGTGCCAGCGGGGCGGAATATAGCAATCAGCCCCAGCATTTT.

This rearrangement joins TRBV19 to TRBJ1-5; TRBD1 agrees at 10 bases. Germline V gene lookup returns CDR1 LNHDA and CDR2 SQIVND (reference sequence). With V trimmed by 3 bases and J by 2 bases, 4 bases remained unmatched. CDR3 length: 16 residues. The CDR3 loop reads CASSISDRGGNQPQHF. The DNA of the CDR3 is TGTGCCAGTAGTATTTCGGACAGGGGGGGCAATCAGCCCCAGCATTTT.

The CDR3 region is CASSFQTGSRQPQHF. CDR3 nucleotides: TGTGCCAGTAGTTTCCAGACAGGGTCAAGACAGCCCCAGCATTTT. The chain uses TRBV19 and TRBJ1-5, with 7 nucleotides matching TRBD1. The ends lost 5 bases at V and 7 bases at J; junction bases unmatched: 11. Germline CDR1 reads LNHDA; CDR2 reads SQIVND (reference sequence). The CDR3 totals 15 residues.

The CDR3: CASSLLRNEQFF. The DNA for the CDR3 is TGTGCCAGCAGCTTGTTGCGGAATGAGCAGTTCTTC. The chain has TRBV7-2 and TRBJ2-1, with D unclear. Germline-derived CDR1 and CDR2 are SGHTA and FQGNSA. The CDR3 contains 12 residues. V lost 3 bases, J lost 7 bases, and 7 bases lay in between.

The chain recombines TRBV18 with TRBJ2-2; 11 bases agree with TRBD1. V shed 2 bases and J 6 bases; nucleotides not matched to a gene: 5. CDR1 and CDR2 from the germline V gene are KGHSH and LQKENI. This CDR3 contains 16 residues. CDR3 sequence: CASSPRTGGVPGELFF. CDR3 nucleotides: TGTGCCAGCTCACCAAGGACAGGGGGCGTCCCCGGGGAGCTGTTTTTT.

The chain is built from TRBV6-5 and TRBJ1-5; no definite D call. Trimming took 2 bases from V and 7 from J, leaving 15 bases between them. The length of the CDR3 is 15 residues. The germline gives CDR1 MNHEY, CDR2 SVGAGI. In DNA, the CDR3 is TGTGCCAGCAGTTACGGGAGGCAGGCGAGGCAGCCCCAGCATTTT. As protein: CASSYGRQARQPQHF.

The CDR3 is CAISEEVGVGNTIYF. DNA of the CDR3: TGTGCCATCAGTGAGGAAGTAGGAGTTGGAAACACCATATATTTT. The gene calls are TRBV10-3 and TRBJ1-3; D ambiguous. V lost 2 bases and J 3 bases, leaving 11 bases between the germline ends. The CDR3 is 15 amino acids. Germline values: CDR1 ENHRY, CDR2 SYGVKD.

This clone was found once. The CDR3 protein is CASSYSQGESYEQYF. In DNA, the CDR3 is TGCGCCAGCAGCTATTCTCAGGGGGAGTCCTACGAGCAGTACTTC. The genes are TRBV5-1 and TRBJ2-7; 7 bases match TRBD1. Trimming at V came to 3 bases and at J to 1 base, leaving 7 bases not matched to a gene. This CDR3 is built from 15 residues. Germline-derived CDR1 and CDR2 are SGHRS and YFSETQ. Full variable domain (outside the CDR3, taken from reference TRBV5-1 and TRBJ2-7): KAGVTQTPRYLIKTRGQQVTLSCSPISGHRSVSWYQQTPGQGLQFLFEYFSETQRNKGNFPGRFSGRQFSNSRSEMNVSTLELGDSALYLCASSYSQGESYEQYFGPGTRLTVT.

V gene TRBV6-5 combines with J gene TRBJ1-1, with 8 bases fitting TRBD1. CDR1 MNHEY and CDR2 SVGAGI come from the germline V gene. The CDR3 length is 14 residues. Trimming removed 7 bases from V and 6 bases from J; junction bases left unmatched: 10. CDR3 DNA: TGTGCCAGCACCAGAGACAGGGGCAACGCTGAAGCTTTCTTT. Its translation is CASTRDRGNAEAFF.

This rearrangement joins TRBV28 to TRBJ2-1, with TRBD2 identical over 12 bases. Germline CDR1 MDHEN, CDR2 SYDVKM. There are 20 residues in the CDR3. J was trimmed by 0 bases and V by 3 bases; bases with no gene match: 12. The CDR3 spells CASSFSGLAGTFSSYNEQFF. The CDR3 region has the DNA TGTGCCAGCAGTTTCTCTGGACTAGCGGGGACCTTCAGCTCCTACAATGAGCAGTTCTTC.

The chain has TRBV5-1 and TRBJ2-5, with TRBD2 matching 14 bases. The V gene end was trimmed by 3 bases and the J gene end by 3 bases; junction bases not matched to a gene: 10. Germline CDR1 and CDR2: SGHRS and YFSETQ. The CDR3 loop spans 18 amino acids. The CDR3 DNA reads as TGCGCCAGCAGCTCGGGACTAGCGGGGGCACGAATAAAAGAGACCCAGTACTTC. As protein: CASSSGLAGARIKETQYF.

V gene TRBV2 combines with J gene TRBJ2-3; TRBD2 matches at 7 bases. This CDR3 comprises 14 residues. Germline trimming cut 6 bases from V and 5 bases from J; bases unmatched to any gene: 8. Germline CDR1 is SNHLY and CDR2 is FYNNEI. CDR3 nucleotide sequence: TGTGCCAGCAGCCTTCAGCGGGGCCAAGATACGCAGTATTTT. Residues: CASSLQRGQDTQYF.

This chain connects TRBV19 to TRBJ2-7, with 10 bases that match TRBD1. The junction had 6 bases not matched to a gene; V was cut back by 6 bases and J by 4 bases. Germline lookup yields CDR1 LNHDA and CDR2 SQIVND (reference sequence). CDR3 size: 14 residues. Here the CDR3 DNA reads TGTGCCAGTAGGTGGGGACAGGGGCCGTACGAGCAGTACTTC. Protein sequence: CASRWGQGPYEQYF.

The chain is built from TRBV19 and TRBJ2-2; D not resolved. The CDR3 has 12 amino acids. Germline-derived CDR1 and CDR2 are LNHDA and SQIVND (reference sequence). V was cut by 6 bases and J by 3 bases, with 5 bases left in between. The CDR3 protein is CASSLYTGELFF. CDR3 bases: TGTGCCAGTAGCCTTTACACCGGGGAGCTGTTTTTT.

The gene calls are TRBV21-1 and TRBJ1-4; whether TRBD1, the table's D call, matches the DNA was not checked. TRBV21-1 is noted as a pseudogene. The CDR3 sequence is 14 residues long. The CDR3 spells CASRPQGSTEKLFF. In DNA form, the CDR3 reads TGTGCCAGCAGACCCCAGGGCTCCACTGAAAAACTGTTTTTT.

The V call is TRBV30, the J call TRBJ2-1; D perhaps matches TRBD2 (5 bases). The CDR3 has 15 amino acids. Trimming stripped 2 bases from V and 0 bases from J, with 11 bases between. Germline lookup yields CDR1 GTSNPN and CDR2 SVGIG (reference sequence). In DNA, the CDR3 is TGTGCCTGGAGTTCGCTAGCTAGCTCCTACAATGAGCAGTTCTTC. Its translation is CAWSSLASSYNEQFF.

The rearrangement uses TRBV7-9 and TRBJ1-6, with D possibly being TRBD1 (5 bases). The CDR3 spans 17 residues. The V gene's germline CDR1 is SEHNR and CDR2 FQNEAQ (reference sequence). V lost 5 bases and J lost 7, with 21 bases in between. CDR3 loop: CASSLTGAGNLNSPLHF. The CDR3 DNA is TGTGCCAGCAGCCTAACTGGGGCAGGGAACCTGAATTCACCCCTCCACTTT.

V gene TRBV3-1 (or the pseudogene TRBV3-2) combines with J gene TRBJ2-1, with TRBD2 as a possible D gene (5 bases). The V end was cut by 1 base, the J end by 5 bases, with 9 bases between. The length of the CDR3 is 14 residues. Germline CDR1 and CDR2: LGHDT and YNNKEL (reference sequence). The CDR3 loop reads CASSQGLPNNEQFF. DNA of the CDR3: TGTGCCAGCAGCCAAGGACTACCTAACAATGAGCAGTTCTTC.